This T cell receptor (beta chain) was identified during a study of shared clonotypes between healthy human individuals. Of note for this clone: Its antigen is not identified.

Germline CDR1 and CDR2: LNHDA and SQIVND (reference sequence). Unmatched junction bases numbered 14, after V lost 0 bases and J lost 0 bases. The CDR3 is made up of 21 amino acids. Donors comprised healthy HIV-negative adults lacking recent acute infections or vaccinations. Regarding the study as a whole: The low donor count limited represented genetic and exposure-history diversity. Some naive CD4 clonotypes, around 5%, turned up in common across several donors.

Each sorted subset replicate got 200 ng genomic DNA, tens of thousands of genomes. Repertoires were generated with immunoSEQ multiplex PCR, while TCRdb's copy carries only in-frame clones and drops some. The sample has roughly 680,000 clones, approximately 77% seen once. The origin of this receptor is a woman aged 30 to 39 in good health. The material sequenced was memory CD4+ T cells sorted from blood. As to subset: CD45RA-negative fraction. The genes are TRBV19 and TRBJ2-1, with 10 bases matching TRBD2. The CDR3 region is CASSIDLLAGDPMSSYNEQFF. CDR3 DNA: TGTGCCAGTAGTATAGATCTGCTAGCGGGAGATCCGATGAGCTCCTACAATGAGCAGTTCTTC.